This entry lists 9 T cell receptor beta chains sequenced from one sample in a study of blood T cells in healthy people across ages. Next came a second PCR, run for about 7 to 12 cycles, which used a sample-barcoded 5' primer along with a J-beta primer mix. TCRdb recomputed calls from the 5' RACE reads with MiXCR, one row per CDR3 protein. The sample has about 1.4 million distinct CDR3 sequences; roughly 59% are singletons. The sample consisted of blood. The origin of the receptors is a man between 18 and 35 years old in good health.

This clonotype was seen a few times. Here the CDR3 reads CASHPNAGALWYF. The CDR3 bases are TGTGCCAGCCATCCTAACGCAGGGGCTCTATGGTACTTC. The V and J genes are TRBV27 and TRBJ2-4, with D perhaps TRBD1 (6 bases). The CDR3 is 13 amino acids. Germline assignment: CDR1 MNHEY and CDR2 SMNVEV (reference sequence). V was pared by 8 bases and J by 15 bases, with 23 bases between.

The chain combines TRBV4-3 with TRBJ1-6; 9 bases line up with TRBD1. Germline lookup yields CDR1 LGHNA and CDR2 YSLEER. CDR3 length: 15 amino acids. V was clipped by 5 bases and J by 9 bases; unmatched bases: 8. The CDR3 is CASSRGTGKRSPLHF. The CDR3 DNA sequence: TGCGCCAGCAGCAGGGGGACAGGGAAGCGTTCACCCCTCCACTTT.

This rearrangement joins TRBV20-1 to TRBJ2-7, with 10 nucleotides matching TRBD2. This CDR3 has 13 residues. J lost 4 bases, V lost 4 bases, and 4 bases had no gene match. CDR1 is DFQATT and CDR2 is SNEGSKA in the germline V gene (reference sequence). CDR3 region: CSAKPSGSYEQYF. CDR3 DNA sequence: TGCAGTGCTAAGCCTAGCGGGAGTTACGAGCAGTACTTC.

The V call is TRBV3-1, the J call TRBJ1-5; 7 bases are a match to TRBD1. V trimming: 1 base; J trimming: 4 bases; junction bases outside the gene matches: 4. Germline lookup yields CDR1 LGHDT and CDR2 YNNKEL (reference sequence). This CDR3 has 15 residues. CDR3 DNA: TGTGCCAGCAGCCAAGGGACAGGACTTAATCAGCCCCAGCATTTT. Protein product: CASSQGTGLNQPQHF.

This chain uses TRBV3-1 with TRBJ2-1, with a possible D match to TRBD2 (5 bases). Germline loops: CDR1 LGHDT, CDR2 YNNKEL (reference sequence). This CDR3 has 16 amino acids. The ends were cut back, 1 base at V and 3 bases at J, with 13 bases in the middle. In DNA, the CDR3 is TGTGCCAGCAGCCAAGTTCCGAGGGTACACTACAATGAGCAGTTCTTC. Translating gives CASSQVPRVHYNEQFF.

This clonotype was counted a few times. V usage is TRBV9 and J usage is TRBJ2-7, with D perhaps matching TRBD1 or TRBD2 (6 bases each). Germline CDR1 is SGDLS and CDR2 is YYNGEE. The length of the CDR3 is 15 residues. Between the trimmed V and J ends, which lost 3 bases and 7 bases, there was a span of 20 bases. CDR3 protein: CASSEGDSLAGEQYF. The CDR3 DNA follows: TGTGCCAGCAGCGAGGGGGACTCTCTGGCGGGAGAGCAGTACTTC. Variable domain in full (rest from reference TRBV9 and TRBJ2-7): DSGVTQTPKHLITATGQRVTLRCSPRSGDLSVYWYQQSLDQGLQFLIQYYNGEERAKGNILERFSAQQFPDLHSELNLSSLELGDSALYFCASSEGDSLAGEQYFGPGTRLTVT.

This chain links TRBV3-1 with TRBJ2-4, with no clear D. The CDR3 is 13 amino acids. V was pared by 0 bases and J by 7 bases, with 7 bases between. Germline loops: CDR1 LGHDT, CDR2 YNNKEL (reference sequence). The DNA of the CDR3 is TGTGCCAGCAGCCAAGATATCGACAACATTCAGTACTTC. This encodes CASSQDIDNIQYF.

This clonotype has just a few counts. This rearrangement joins TRBV29-1 to TRBJ2-3, with 8 bases that match TRBD2. CDR1 is SQVTM, CDR2 ANQGSEA, per germline. V was clipped by 6 bases and J by 1 base; unmatched bases: 6. This CDR3 spans 14 amino acids. The CDR3 DNA is TGCAGCGTCCGGGGGGGTTTCGGCACAGATACGCAGTATTTT. Protein product: CSVRGGFGTDTQYF.

V is TRBV18 and J is TRBJ2-3; 10 bases fit TRBD2. The trim removed 3 bases at V and 4 bases at J, leaving 7 bases unmatched. CDR1 is KGHSH and CDR2 is LQKENI in the germline V gene. This CDR3 spans 16 amino acids. The CDR3 spells CASSPSSGRRADTQYF. The CDR3 nucleotides read TGTGCCAGCTCACCGTCTAGCGGGAGAAGGGCAGATACGCAGTATTTT.